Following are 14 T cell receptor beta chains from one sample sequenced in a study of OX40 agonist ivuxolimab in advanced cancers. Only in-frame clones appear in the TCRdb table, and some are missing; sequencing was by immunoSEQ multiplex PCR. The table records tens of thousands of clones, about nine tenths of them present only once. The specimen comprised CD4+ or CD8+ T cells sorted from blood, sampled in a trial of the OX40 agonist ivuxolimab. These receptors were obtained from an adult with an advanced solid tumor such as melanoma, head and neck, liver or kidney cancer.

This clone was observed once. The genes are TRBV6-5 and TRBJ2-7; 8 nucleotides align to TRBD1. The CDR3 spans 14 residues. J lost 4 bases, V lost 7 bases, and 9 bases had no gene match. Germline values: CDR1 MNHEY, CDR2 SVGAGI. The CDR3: CASIPPQGAYEQYF. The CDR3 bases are TGTGCCAGCATCCCCCCTCAGGGGGCGTACGAGCAGTACTTC.

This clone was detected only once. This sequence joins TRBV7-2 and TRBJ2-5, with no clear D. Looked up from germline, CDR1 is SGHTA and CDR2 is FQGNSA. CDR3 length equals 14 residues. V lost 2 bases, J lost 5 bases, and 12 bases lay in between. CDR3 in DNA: TGTGCCAGCAGCTTACAGTCGGAGACGGAGACCCAGTACTTC. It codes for CASSLQSETETQYF. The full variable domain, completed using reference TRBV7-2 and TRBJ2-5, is GAGVSQSPSNKVTEKGKDVELRCDPISGHTALYWYRQSLGQGLEFLIYFQGNSAPDKSGLPSDRFSAERTGGSVSTLTIQRTQQEDSAVYLCASSLQSETETQYFGPGTRLLVL.

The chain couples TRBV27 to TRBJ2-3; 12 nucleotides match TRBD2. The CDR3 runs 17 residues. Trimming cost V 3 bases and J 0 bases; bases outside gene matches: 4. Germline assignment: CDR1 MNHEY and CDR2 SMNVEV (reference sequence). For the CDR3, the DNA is TGTGCCAGCAGTTTTTTCGGACTAGCGGGGAGCACAGATACGCAGTATTTT. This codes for CASSFFGLAGSTDTQYF.

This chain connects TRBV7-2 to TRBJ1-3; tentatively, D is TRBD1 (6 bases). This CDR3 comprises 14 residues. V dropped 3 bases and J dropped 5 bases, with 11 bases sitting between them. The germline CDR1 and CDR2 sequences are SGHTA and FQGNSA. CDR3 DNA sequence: TGTGCCAGCAGCTTCGGGGACACTCGAAACACCATATATTTT. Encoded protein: CASSFGDTRNTIYF.

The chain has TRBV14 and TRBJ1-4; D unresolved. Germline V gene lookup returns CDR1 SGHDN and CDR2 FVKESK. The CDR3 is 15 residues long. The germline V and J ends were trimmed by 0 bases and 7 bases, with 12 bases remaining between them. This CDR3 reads CASSQETGVGEKLFF. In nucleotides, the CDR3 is TGTGCCAGCAGCCAAGAGACGGGTGTGGGTGAAAAACTGTTTTTT.

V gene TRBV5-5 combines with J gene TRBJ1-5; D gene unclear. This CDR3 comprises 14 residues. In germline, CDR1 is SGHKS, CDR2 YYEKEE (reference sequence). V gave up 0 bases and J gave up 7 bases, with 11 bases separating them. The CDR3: CASSLGAAPQPQHF. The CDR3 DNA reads TGTGCCAGCAGCTTGGGTGCAGCCCCGCAGCCCCAGCATTTT.

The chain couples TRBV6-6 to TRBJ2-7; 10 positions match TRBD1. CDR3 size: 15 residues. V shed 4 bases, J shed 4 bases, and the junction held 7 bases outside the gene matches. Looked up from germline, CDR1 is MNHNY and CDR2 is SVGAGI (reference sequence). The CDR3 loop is CASSFEDRGWYEQYF. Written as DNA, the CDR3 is TGTGCCAGCAGTTTTGAGGACAGGGGGTGGTACGAGCAGTACTTC.

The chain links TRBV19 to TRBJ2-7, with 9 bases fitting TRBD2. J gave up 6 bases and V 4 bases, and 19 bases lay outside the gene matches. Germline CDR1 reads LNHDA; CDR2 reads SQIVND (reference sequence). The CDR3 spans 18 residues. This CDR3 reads CASSKPSGTSLGGTEQYF. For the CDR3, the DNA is TGTGCCAGTAGTAAGCCTTCCGGGACTAGCTTAGGAGGCACCGAGCAGTACTTC.

CDR3 loop: CASSAQGRPGSYEQYF. DNA for the CDR3: TGTGCCAGCAGCGCACAGGGTAGACCAGGCTCCTACGAGCAGTACTTC. The chain couples TRBV5-4 to TRBJ2-7; D is perhaps TRBD1 (6 bases). This CDR3 is built from 16 residues. The V gene's germline CDR1 is SGHNT and CDR2 YYREEE (reference sequence). V was clipped by 4 bases and J by 0 bases, with 17 bases between them.

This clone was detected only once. The chain's CDR3 is CASSHLVRVWMNTEAFF. The CDR3 region has the DNA TGCGCCAGCAGTCATCTAGTCAGGGTCTGGATGAACACTGAAGCTTTCTTT. This chain connects TRBV23-1 to TRBJ1-1, with D maybe TRBD1 (5 bases). TRBV23-1 is noted as an ORF with a role that remains uncertain. The CDR3 has 17 amino acids. Deletions cut 3 bases from V and 0 bases from J, with 17 bases between.

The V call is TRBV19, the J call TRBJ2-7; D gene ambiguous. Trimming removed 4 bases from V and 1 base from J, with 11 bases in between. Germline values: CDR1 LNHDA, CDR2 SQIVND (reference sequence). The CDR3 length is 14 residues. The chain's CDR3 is CASSSLGVSYEQYF. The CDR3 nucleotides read TGTGCCAGTAGTAGCCTTGGGGTGTCCTACGAGCAGTACTTC.

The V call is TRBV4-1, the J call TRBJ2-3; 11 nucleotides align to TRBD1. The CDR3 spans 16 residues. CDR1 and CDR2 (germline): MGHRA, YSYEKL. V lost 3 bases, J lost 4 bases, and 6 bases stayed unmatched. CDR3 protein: CASSHGQGARSDTQYF. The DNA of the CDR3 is TGCGCCAGCAGCCACGGACAGGGGGCGCGGTCAGATACGCAGTATTTT.

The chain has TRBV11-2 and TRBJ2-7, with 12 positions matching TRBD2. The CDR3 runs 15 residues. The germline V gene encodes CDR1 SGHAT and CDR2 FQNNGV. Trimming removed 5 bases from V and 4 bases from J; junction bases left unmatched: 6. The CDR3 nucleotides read TGTGCCAGCAGCGGCGGACTAGCGGGGATATACGAGCAGTACTTC. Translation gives CASSGGLAGIYEQYF.

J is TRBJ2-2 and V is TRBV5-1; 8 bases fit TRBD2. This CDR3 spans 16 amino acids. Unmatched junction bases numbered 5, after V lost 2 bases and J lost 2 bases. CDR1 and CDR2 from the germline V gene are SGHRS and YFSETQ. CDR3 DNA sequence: TGCGCCAGCAGCTTCCTTAGCGGGGTAAACACCGGGGAGCTGTTTTTT. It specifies CASSFLSGVNTGELFF.